The 18 T cell receptor beta chains presented below share a single source sample, sequenced in a study of T cells in localized non-small cell lung cancer. Assay used: immunoSEQ multiplex PCR; TCRdb lists only in-frame clones, some missing. The sample carries around 30,000 clones, 92% recorded once. The sequenced sample was peripheral blood mononuclear cells, obtained before any cancer treatment. These receptors were obtained from a woman aged 40-70 years with stage III lung adenocarcinoma.

This clone was detected only once. V usage is TRBV6-6 and J usage is TRBJ1-1, with a possible D match to TRBD1 (5 bases). The germline V and J ends were trimmed by 6 bases and 4 bases, with 18 bases remaining between them. Germline CDR1 is MNHNY and CDR2 is SVGAGI (reference sequence). This CDR3 has 15 amino acids. The CDR3 sequence is CASSPGRGESTEAFF. The CDR3 coding sequence is TGTGCCAGCAGCCCGGGCCGGGGGGAGAGCACTGAAGCTTTCTTT.

The chain is built from TRBV10-3 and TRBJ2-5, with 10 nucleotides matching TRBD1. The J call may be incorrect, as the DNA end agrees better with TRBJ2-7. CDR3 length equals 14 residues. Germline lookup yields CDR1 ENHRY and CDR2 SYGVKD. This CDR3 is CAIRDGTGAYEQYF. CDR3 coding DNA: TGTGCCATCAGGGACGGGACAGGGGCCTACGAGCAGTACTTC.

This rearrangement joins TRBV12-5 to TRBJ1-2; D possibly corresponds to TRBD1 (5 bases). This CDR3 comprises 16 residues. Trimming took 0 bases from V and 2 from J, leaving 13 bases between them. Per germline, CDR1 LGHNT and CDR2 FRNRAP. In DNA, the CDR3 is TGTGCTAGTGGTTTGGTAGAGCAGGGTGTGAACTATGGCTACACCTTC. Protein: CASGLVEQGVNYGYTF.

This clone was seen once. This rearrangement joins TRBV7-2 to TRBJ1-5, with D possibly TRBD1 on 5 matching bases. Germline V lookup: CDR1 SGHTA, CDR2 FQGNSA. This CDR3 spans 14 amino acids. V shed 6 bases and J shed 4 bases, with 13 bases lying between them. The CDR3 DNA follows: TGTGCCAGCAGTCCCGACAGCACTAATCAGCCCCAGCATTTT. This gives the protein CASSPDSTNQPQHF.

The chain recombines TRBV7-8 with TRBJ2-5; no clear D. Germline V lookup: CDR1 SGHVS, CDR2 FQNEAQ. There are 12 residues in the CDR3. Trimming left V 2 bases short and J 5 bases short, with 6 bases between. Written as DNA, the CDR3 is TGTGCCAGCAGCTTATGGTCGGAGACCCAGTACTTC. Protein sequence: CASSLWSETQYF.

V gene TRBV6-5 combines with J gene TRBJ2-7; D uncertain. Germline-derived CDR1 and CDR2 are MNHEY and SVGAGI. The V gene lost 2 bases and the J gene lost 3 bases, with 8 bases spanning the gap. This CDR3 comprises 13 residues. The CDR3 sequence: CASSYDKNYEQYF. CDR3 in DNA: TGTGCCAGCAGTTACGACAAAAACTACGAGCAGTACTTC.

This CDR3 reads CASSLEWGSLGEQFF. The CDR3 coding sequence is TGCGCCAGCAGCTTGGAATGGGGAAGCTTAGGTGAGCAGTTCTTC. The chain carries TRBV5-1 and TRBJ2-1, with unresolved D. The CDR3 is 15 amino acids. Germline CDR1 and CDR2: SGHRS and YFSETQ. Trimming cost V 0 bases and J 9 bases, with 16 bases left between them.

This clone showed up just once. The genes are TRBV18 and TRBJ1-3; D is ambiguous. The CDR3 length is 15 residues. Between the trimmed V and J ends, which lost 2 bases and 2 bases, there was a span of 10 bases. Germline assignment: CDR1 KGHSH and CDR2 LQKENI. CDR3 in amino acids: CASSPIGSAGNTIYF. CDR3 nucleotide sequence: TGTGCCAGCTCACCAATAGGTTCAGCTGGAAACACCATATATTTT.

The gene calls are TRBV28 and TRBJ2-3, with D possibly being TRBD1 (5 bases). The length of the CDR3 is 15 residues. Germline lookup yields CDR1 MDHEN and CDR2 SYDVKM. V was pared by 8 bases and J by 5 bases, with 20 bases between. CDR3 sequence reads: CASLKKIYRGDTQYF. The CDR3 region has the DNA TGTGCCAGCCTTAAAAAAATTTATAGGGGAGATACGCAGTATTTT.

The rearrangement links TRBV6-8 to TRBJ2-7; 7 bases line up with TRBD2. V was clipped by 5 bases and J by 2 bases; unmatched bases: 3. The CDR3 has 13 amino acids. Germline V gene sequence: CDR1 MNHGY, CDR2 SAAAGT. CDR3 DNA sequence: TGTGCCAGCAGTCACGGGGGGACCTACGAGCAGTACTTC. Its translation: CASSHGGTYEQYF.

The table lists this clone with a count of one. The rearrangement links TRBV19 to TRBJ1-5, with a tentative D call TRBD1 (5 bases). The CDR3 covers 15 residues. Per the germline V gene, CDR1 is LNHDA and CDR2 is SQIVND (reference sequence). V was clipped by 4 bases and J by 1 base, with 11 bases between them. In nucleotides, the CDR3 is TGTGCCAGTAGTACCCCCGGACACAGCAATCAGCCCCAGCATTTT. Translation gives CASSTPGHSNQPQHF.

The rearrangement links TRBV6-5 to TRBJ1-2; D might be TRBD1 (5 bases). The CDR3 has 14 residues. CDR1 is MNHEY, CDR2 SVGAGI, per germline. V was clipped by 8 bases and J by 10 bases, with 23 bases between them. CDR3 loop: CASFPGGAKRDYTF. CDR3 bases: TGTGCCAGCTTTCCTGGAGGGGCAAAGCGAGACTACACCTTC.

This chain connects TRBV15 to TRBJ1-5; perhaps TRBD1 as D (6 bases). Germline loops: CDR1 LNHNV, CDR2 YYDKDF (reference sequence). There are 20 residues in the CDR3. The V and J ends lost 5 bases and 6 bases respectively, with 32 bases between them. CDR3 residues: CATSLLPGTGGLYVRQPQHF. The CDR3, as DNA: TGTGCCACCAGCTTACTCCCCGGGACCGGGGGCTTGTACGTGCGTCAGCCCCAGCATTTT.

V is TRBV15 and J is TRBJ2-2, with D maybe TRBD2 (6 bases). This CDR3 region has 15 residues. Trimming left V 0 bases short and J 4 bases short, with 9 bases between. Germline V CDR1 and CDR2: LNHNV, YYDKDF (reference sequence). DNA for the CDR3: TGTGCCACCAGCAGAGAGGACTACCTCACCGGGGAGCTGTTTTTT. Protein sequence: CATSREDYLTGELFF.

This clone occurred a few times. This sequence joins TRBV9 and TRBJ2-5; possibly TRBD1 for D (6 bases). The CDR3 covers 14 residues. V lost 3 bases and J 4 bases, leaving 13 bases between the germline ends. Germline V lookup: CDR1 SGDLS, CDR2 YYNGEE. The CDR3 sequence is CASSAGVSGETQYF. The CDR3 nucleotides read TGTGCCAGCAGCGCAGGGGTTTCGGGAGAGACCCAGTACTTC. The full variable domain, its missing parts supplied by reference TRBV9 and TRBJ2-5, is DSGVTQTPKHLITATGQRVTLRCSPRSGDLSVYWYQQSLDQGLQFLIQYYNGEERAKGNILERFSAQQFPDLHSELNLSSLELGDSALYFCASSAGVSGETQYFGPGTRLLVL.

This clone has just one count. The genes are TRBV11-2 and TRBJ2-1; TRBD2 matches 11 bases. V lost 5 bases to trimming and J lost 0 bases; unmatched junction nucleotides: 12. This CDR3 has 19 amino acids. Germline V gene sequence: CDR1 SGHAT, CDR2 FQNNGV. CDR3: CASSRYTSGRLISYNEQFF. CDR3 DNA: TGTGCCAGCAGCCGATACACTAGCGGGAGACTTATCTCCTACAATGAGCAGTTCTTC.

The genes are TRBV19 and TRBJ2-5, with D perhaps TRBD2 (6 bases). The CDR3 spans 16 residues. Trimming removed 4 bases at V and 1 base at J, with 16 bases between. Germline V gene sequence: CDR1 LNHDA, CDR2 SQIVND (reference sequence). The CDR3 DNA is TGTGCCAGTAGTAAGCGGATAAGCGGGTTCCAAGAGACCCAGTACTTC. This codes for CASSKRISGFQETQYF.

The gene calls are TRBV30 and TRBJ2-7; possible D gene TRBD2, 5 bases. Germline V gives CDR1 GTSNPN, CDR2 SVGIG (reference sequence). Trimming took 0 bases from V and 7 from J, leaving 13 bases between them. This CDR3 spans 13 amino acids. The CDR3 is CAWSVLGSGEQYF. DNA of the CDR3: TGTGCCTGGAGTGTATTGGGGAGTGGTGAGCAGTACTTC.